The 15 T cell receptor beta chains below were found in one sample sequenced in a study of blood T cell repertoires in COVID-19 (dated by TCRdb to between 2020 and 2021). Library construction relied on the immunoSEQ multiplex PCR assay. This is the immuneACCESS table as TCRdb keeps it, with only in-frame sequences that have V and J called. A part of the clones is gone; compared with another copy, unresolved V genes explain less than half, and the rest is unexplained. This sample comprises roughly 40,000 clones, approximately 87% of them detected only once. The top ten clones comprise around 10% of the sample. The material sequenced was peripheral blood. These receptors all stem from a man in his 70s with acute or convalescent COVID-19.

The chain is built from TRBV9 and TRBJ2-7; 12 nucleotides line up with TRBD2. The CDR3 covers 15 residues. The trim removed 3 bases at V and 3 bases at J, leaving 4 bases unmatched. Germline loops: CDR1 SGDLS, CDR2 YYNGEE. DNA for the CDR3: TGTGCCAGCAGCGCGACTAGCGGGAGTTTCTACGAGCAGTACTTC. Amino acid sequence: CASSATSGSFYEQYF.

This sequence joins TRBV4-1 and TRBJ2-2; TRBD2 is a possible D gene (5 bases). CDR1 is MGHRA and CDR2 is YSYEKL in the germline V gene. This CDR3 has 16 residues. Trimming shortened V by 6 bases and J by 0 bases, and 14 bases separated the two germline ends. The CDR3 reads CASREVETANTGELFF. The CDR3 bases are TGCGCCAGCAGGGAGGTTGAGACCGCGAACACCGGGGAGCTGTTTTTT.

This clone was counted a few times. The chain is built from TRBV7-8 and TRBJ2-5, with D possibly TRBD2 on 6 matching bases. The V end was cut by 2 bases, the J end by 3 bases, with 7 bases between. The CDR3 consists of 13 residues. Germline-derived CDR1 and CDR2 are SGHVS and FQNEAQ. CDR3 residues: CASSLTGEETQYF. The CDR3 coding sequence is TGTGCCAGCAGCTTAACGGGGGAAGAGACCCAGTACTTC.

This clone occurred a few times. V gene TRBV28 combines with J gene TRBJ2-7; 7 bases map to TRBD2. V was pared by 3 bases and J by 6 bases, with 8 bases of the junction left unmatched. Germline loops: CDR1 MDHEN, CDR2 SYDVKM. The length of the CDR3 is 14 residues. The CDR3 loop reads CASSFRGGPGEQYF. In nucleotides, the CDR3 is TGTGCCAGCAGTTTCCGCGGGGGACCTGGCGAGCAGTACTTC.

In this sample, this clone turned up once. The V and J genes are TRBV27 and TRBJ1-4; a weak D match, TRBD1 (6 bases). V was clipped by 5 bases and J by 1 base, with 17 bases between them. From germline, CDR1 is MNHEY and CDR2 SMNVEV (reference sequence). The CDR3 runs 17 residues. The CDR3 reads CASSPRARGRTNEKLFF. The CDR3 bases are TGTGCCAGCAGTCCCCGGGCCAGGGGTCGAACTAATGAAAAACTGTTTTTT.

The chain combines TRBV19 with TRBJ1-4; a weak D match, TRBD1 (5 bases). The ends were cut back, 3 bases at V and 8 bases at J, with 19 bases in the middle. Germline CDR1 is LNHDA and CDR2 is SQIVND (reference sequence). The CDR3 runs 16 residues. In nucleotides, the CDR3 is TGTGCCAGTAGTATGCGGGACTACGATCTCGGCGAAAAACTGTTTTTT. Translating gives CASSMRDYDLGEKLFF. The variable domain in full, completed from reference TRBV19 and TRBJ1-4, reads DGGITQSPKYLFRKEGQNVTLSCEQNLNHDAMYWYRQDPGQGLRLIYYSQIVNDFQKGDIAEGYSVSREKKESFPLTVTSAQKNPTAFYLCASSMRDYDLGEKLFFGSGTQLSVL.

This clone was picked up a small number of times. This rearrangement joins TRBV29-1 to TRBJ1-2; D perhaps matches TRBD1 (5 bases). From germline, CDR1 is SQVTM and CDR2 ANQGSEA. V was cut by 7 bases and J by 6 bases, with 18 bases left in between. The CDR3 is made up of 13 amino acids. The CDR3 protein is CSARRGSAHGYTF. The CDR3 bases are TGCAGCGCCCGGAGGGGTTCGGCACATGGCTACACCTTC.

The chain joins TRBV18 to TRBJ1-1; TRBD1 might be the D (6 bases). The CDR3 length is 13 residues. Looked up from germline, CDR1 is KGHSH and CDR2 is LQKENI. Trimming pared 6 bases from V and 0 bases from J, leaving 8 bases between. The CDR3 coding sequence is TGTGCCAGCTCCCGACAGGTGAACACTGAAGCTTTCTTT. Residues: CASSRQVNTEAFF.

This clone is a singleton in its sample. This sequence joins TRBV18 and TRBJ2-3; D unclear. CDR1 and CDR2 (germline): KGHSH, LQKENI. This CDR3 is built from 13 residues. Deletions cut 4 bases from V and 1 base from J, with 6 bases between. CDR3 loop: CASSRAGTDTQYF. Here the CDR3 DNA reads TGTGCCAGCTCACGGGCAGGCACAGATACGCAGTATTTT. Full variable domain (rest looked up from reference TRBV18 and TRBJ2-3): NAGVMQNPRHLVRRRGQEARLRCSPMKGHSHVYWYRQLPEEGLKFMVYLQKENIIDESGMPKERFSAEFPKEGPSILRIQQVVRGDSAAYFCASSRAGTDTQYFGPGTRLTVL.

The table lists this clone with a few counts. The chain has TRBV7-9 and TRBJ2-7; 9 bases map to TRBD2. CDR3 length: 16 amino acids. Germline-derived CDR1 and CDR2 are SEHNR and FQNEAQ (reference sequence). J gave up 7 bases and V 4 bases, and 14 bases lay outside the gene matches. In DNA, the CDR3 is TGTGCCAGCAGCTCGATCGGGGCGGGAGGGCCAGAGGAGCAGTACTTC. It encodes CASSSIGAGGPEEQYF.

This rearrangement joins TRBV5-6 to TRBJ1-3; no clear D. V was pared by 4 bases and J by 2 bases, with 13 bases between. Germline-derived CDR1 and CDR2 are SGHDT and YYEEEE. The CDR3 has 15 residues. The CDR3 here is CASSRVDSAGNTIYF. As DNA, the CDR3 is TGTGCCAGCAGCCGAGTAGATTCCGCTGGAAACACCATATATTTT.

V is TRBV29-1 and J is TRBJ2-7; D gene ambiguous. CDR1 and CDR2 (germline): SQVTM, ANQGSEA. The CDR3 extends over 12 amino acids. Trimming took 5 bases from V and 0 from J, leaving 8 bases between them. This CDR3 is CSVLSNSYEQYF. The CDR3 DNA reads as TGCAGCGTTTTGTCAAACTCCTACGAGCAGTACTTC.

V usage is TRBV4-3 and J usage is TRBJ2-5; 7 bases align to TRBD1. This CDR3 has 16 residues. The junction had 11 bases not matched to a gene; V was cut back by 3 bases and J by 4 bases. Germline V CDR1 and CDR2: LGHNA, YSLEER. DNA for the CDR3: TGCGCCAGCAGCCAGAGGGGGCCTCGGTTAGGAGAGACCCAGTACTTC. This sequence encodes CASSQRGPRLGETQYF.

This sequence joins TRBV5-1 and TRBJ2-1; weak D call: TRBD1 (5 bases). CDR1 and CDR2 (germline): SGHRS, YFSETQ. This CDR3 is built from 14 residues. V lost 2 bases to trimming and J lost 4 bases, with 10 bases between them. Here the CDR3 DNA reads TGCGCCAGCAGCTTCAGGGATCAGTACAATGAGCAGTTCTTC. This gives the protein CASSFRDQYNEQFF. Based on the CDR3 plus reference TRBV5-1 and TRBJ2-1, the full variable domain is KAGVTQTPRYLIKTRGQQVTLSCSPISGHRSVSWYQQTPGQGLQFLFEYFSETQRNKGNFPGRFSGRQFSNSRSEMNVSTLELGDSALYLCASSFRDQYNEQFFGPGTRLTVL.

The sample holds one count of this clone. The chain links TRBV6-4 to TRBJ2-1, with D hard to call. Between the trimmed V and J ends, which lost 6 bases and 1 base, there was a span of 16 bases. Germline values: CDR1 MRHNA, CDR2 SNTAGT. The CDR3 contains 16 residues. CDR3 amino acids: CASSPPAQRSYNEQFF. The CDR3, as DNA: TGTGCCAGCAGCCCCCCCGCCCAGCGTTCCTACAATGAGCAGTTCTTC.